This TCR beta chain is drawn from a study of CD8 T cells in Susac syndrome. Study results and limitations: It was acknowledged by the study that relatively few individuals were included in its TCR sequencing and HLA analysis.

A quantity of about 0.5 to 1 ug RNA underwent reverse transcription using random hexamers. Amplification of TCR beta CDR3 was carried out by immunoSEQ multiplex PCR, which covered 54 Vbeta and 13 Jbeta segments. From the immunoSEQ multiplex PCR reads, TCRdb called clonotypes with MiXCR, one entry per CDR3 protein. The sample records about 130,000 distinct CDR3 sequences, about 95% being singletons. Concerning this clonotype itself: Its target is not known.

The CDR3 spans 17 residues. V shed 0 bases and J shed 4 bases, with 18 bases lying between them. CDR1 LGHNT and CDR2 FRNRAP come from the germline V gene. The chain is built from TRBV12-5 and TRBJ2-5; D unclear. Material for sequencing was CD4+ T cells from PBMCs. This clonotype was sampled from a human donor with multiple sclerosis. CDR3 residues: CASGLVLGPRDRETQYF. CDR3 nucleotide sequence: TGTGCTAGTGGTTTGGTCCTGGGCCCCAGAGATCGAGAGACCCAGTACTTC. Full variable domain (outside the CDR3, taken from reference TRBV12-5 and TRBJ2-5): DARVTQTPRHKVTEMGQEVTMRCQPILGHNTVFWYRQTMMQGLELLAYFRNRAPLDDSGMPKDRFSAEMPDATLATLKIQPSEPRDSAVYFCASGLVLGPRDRETQYFGPGTRLLVL.